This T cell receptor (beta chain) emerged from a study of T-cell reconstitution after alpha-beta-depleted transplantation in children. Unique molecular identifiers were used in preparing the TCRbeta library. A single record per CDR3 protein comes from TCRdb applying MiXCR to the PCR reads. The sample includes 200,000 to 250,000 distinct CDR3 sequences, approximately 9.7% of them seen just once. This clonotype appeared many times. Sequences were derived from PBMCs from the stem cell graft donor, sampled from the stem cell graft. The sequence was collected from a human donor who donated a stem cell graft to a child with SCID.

CDR3 in DNA: TGTGCCAGTAGTAAGCCGGGACAGGGGCATCAGCCCCAGCATTTT. This encodes CASSKPGQGHQPQHF. The chain carries TRBV19 and TRBJ1-5, with 10 bases identical to TRBD1. The CDR3 contains 15 residues. The germline V gene encodes CDR1 LNHDA and CDR2 SQIVND (reference sequence). V shed 4 bases and J 5 bases; nucleotides not matched to a gene: 5. Full variable domain (remainder filled in from reference TRBV19 and TRBJ1-5): DGGITQSPKYLFRKEGQNVTLSCEQNLNHDAMYWYRQDPGQGLRLIYYSQIVNDFQKGDIAEGYSVSREKKESFPLTVTSAQKNPTAFYLCASSKPGQGHQPQHFGDGTRLSIL.